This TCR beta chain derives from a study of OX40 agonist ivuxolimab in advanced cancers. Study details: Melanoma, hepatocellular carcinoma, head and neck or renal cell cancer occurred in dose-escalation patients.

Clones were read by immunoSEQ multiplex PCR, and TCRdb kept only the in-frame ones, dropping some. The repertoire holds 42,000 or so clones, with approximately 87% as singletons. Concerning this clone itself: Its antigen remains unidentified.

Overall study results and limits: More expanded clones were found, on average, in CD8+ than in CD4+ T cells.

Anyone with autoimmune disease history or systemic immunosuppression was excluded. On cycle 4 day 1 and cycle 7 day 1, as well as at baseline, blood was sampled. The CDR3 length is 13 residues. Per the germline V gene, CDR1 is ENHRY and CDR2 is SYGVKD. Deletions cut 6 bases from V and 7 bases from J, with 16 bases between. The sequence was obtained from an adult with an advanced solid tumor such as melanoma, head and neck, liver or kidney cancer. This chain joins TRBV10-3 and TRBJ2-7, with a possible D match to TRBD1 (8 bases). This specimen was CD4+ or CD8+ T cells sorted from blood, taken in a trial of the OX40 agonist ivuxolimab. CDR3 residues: CAISQDREGEQYF. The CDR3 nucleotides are TGTGCCATCAGCCAGGACAGGGAGGGTGAGCAGTACTTC.